These T cell receptor beta chains were read from a single sample in a study of blood T cell repertoires in COVID-19. Some clones are missing from TCRdb's copy, which holds only in-frame ones; the method was immunoSEQ multiplex PCR. The sample records some 79,000 clones, 80% to 90% being singletons. Sequences were obtained from peripheral blood. The receptors were sampled from a man aged 65 to 79 with active or convalescent COVID-19. CDR3s include the opening cysteine and the closing phenylalanine or tryptophan. D genes are given only for firm matches. Clone sizes are given selectively: once, few, many, or a class where the clone is expanded.

CDR3 | DNA | J | size | D | V
CASSGTGNGNQPQHF | TGTGCCAGCAGTGGGACAGGGAATGGCAATCAGCCCCAGCATTTT | TRBJ1-5 | NA | TRBD1 | TRBV2
CASSQVPSSGTNEQFF | TGCGCCAGCAGCCAAGTCCCGTCTAGCGGGACTAATGAGCAGTTCTTC | TRBJ2-1 | once | TRBD2 | TRBV4-1
CASSATGGYSGRPPGELFF | TGCGCCAGCAGCGCGACAGGGGGCTATAGCGGGAGGCCCCCCGGGGAGCTGTTTTTT | TRBJ2-2 | NA | NA | TRBV5-1
CASSFGSTEQYF | TGTGCCAGCAGCTTTGGGAGTACCGAGCAGTACTTC | TRBJ2-7 | NA | NA | TRBV11-2
CASSLGEGGYTF | TGTGCCAGCAGTTTAGGTGAGGGTGGCTACACCTTC | TRBJ1-2 | NA | NA | TRBV12-3/TRBV12-4
CASSLEAASVSSNNEQFF | TGTGCCAGCAGTTTAGAAGCGGCTAGCGTAAGCTCTAACAATGAGCAGTTCTTC | TRBJ2-1 | once | NA | TRBV27
CASSLLAGPSYEQYF | TGCGCCAGCAGCTTGCTAGCGGGTCCCTCCTACGAGCAGTACTTC | TRBJ2-7 | once | TRBD2 | TRBV5-1
CASTPPPPGPRGYTF | TGTGCCAGTACCCCACCCCCTCCAGGGCCTAGAGGCTACACCTTC | TRBJ1-2 | once | NA | TRBV19
CASSLASDRLKPQHF | TGTGCCAGCAGTTTAGCTTCGGACAGACTCAAGCCCCAGCATTTT | TRBJ1-5 | NA | NA | TRBV28
CASSLAINYGYTF | TGTGCCAGCAGCTTAGCCATTAACTATGGCTACACCTTC | TRBJ1-2 | NA | NA | TRBV11-1
CATSELTGGPTDTQYF | TGTGCCACCAGTGAACTTACAGGGGGCCCCACAGATACGCAGTATTTT | TRBJ2-3 | NA | TRBD1 | TRBV24-1
CASSDDRAKNIQYF | TGTGCCAGCAGCGACGACAGGGCCAAAAACATTCAGTACTTC | TRBJ2-4 | NA | NA | TRBV7-9
CASSQPKGDRGRHSNQPQHF | TGTGCCAGCAGCCAACCAAAGGGGGACAGGGGCCGTCATAGCAATCAGCCCCAGCATTTT | TRBJ1-5 | NA | TRBD1 | TRBV3-1/TRBV3-2
CASSLLAPPLDEQFF | TGTGCCAGCAGCTTACTAGCCCCCCCGTTGGATGAGCAGTTCTTC | TRBJ2-1 | NA | NA | TRBV7-9
CASRGTSDSYNEQFF | TGTGCCAGCAGGGGAACTAGCGACTCCTACAATGAGCAGTTCTTC | TRBJ2-1 | NA | TRBD2 | TRBV11-1
CASSRQGSSYNEQFF | TGTGCCAGCAGTAGACAGGGGAGCTCCTACAATGAGCAGTTCTTC | TRBJ2-1 | NA | TRBD1 | TRBV6-5
CASSPSPNYGYTF | TGTGCCAGCAGTCCCTCCCCTAACTATGGCTACACCTTC | TRBJ1-2 | NA | NA | TRBV6-5
CASSWTGPYNEQFF | TGTGCCAGCAGTTGGACAGGGCCCTACAATGAGCAGTTCTTC | TRBJ2-1 | NA | TRBD1 | TRBV6-2/TRBV6-3
CASSLPRDRGRANEKLFF | TGCGCCAGCAGCTTACCCCGGGACAGGGGGAGAGCTAATGAAAAACTGTTTTTT | TRBJ1-4 | NA | TRBD1 | TRBV5-1
CASSPISLAAQEQFF | TGCGCCAGCAGCCCTATCTCGCTAGCGGCCCAAGAGCAGTTCTTC | TRBJ2-1 | NA | TRBD2 | TRBV5-1
CASSLAAAVYGYTF | TGTGCCAGCAGCTTAGCGGCGGCAGTCTATGGCTACACCTTC | TRBJ1-2 | NA | NA | TRBV7-9
CASKVGNRGQYF | TGTGCCAGCAAGGTTGGAAACAGGGGGCAGTACTTC | TRBJ2-7 | once | TRBD1 | TRBV12-3/TRBV12-4
CASSKEGDQNDTEAFF | TGTGCCAGCAGCAAAGAGGGGGACCAGAACGACACTGAAGCTTTCTTT | TRBJ1-1 | NA | NA | TRBV21-1
CASSPGQATEGYTF | TGTGCCAGCAGCCCTGGACAGGCGACCGAAGGCTACACCTTC | TRBJ1-2 | once | TRBD1 | TRBV28
CASSFGDRGHSPLHF | TGTGCCAGCAGTTTTGGGGACAGGGGACATTCACCCCTCCACTTT | TRBJ1-6 | few | TRBD1 | TRBV27
CASSGQGGNEQFF | TGTGCCAGCTCGGGACAGGGGGGCAATGAGCAGTTCTTC | TRBJ2-1 | NA | TRBD1 | TRBV6-4
CASSLSNNYGYTF | TGTGCCAGCAGCTTAAGCAATAACTATGGCTACACCTTC | TRBJ1-2 | NA | NA | TRBV11-3
CASSIGLVNTDTQYF | TGTGCCAGTAGTATAGGGCTGGTCAACACAGATACGCAGTATTTT | TRBJ2-3 | NA | NA | TRBV19
CASSQDLYGTSGRSSYEQYF | TGCGCCAGCAGCCAAGATCTCTATGGGACTAGCGGGAGGAGCTCCTACGAGCAGTACTTC | TRBJ2-7 | few | TRBD2 | TRBV4-1
CASSPRTGGLSETQYF | TGTGCCAGCTCACCCCGGACAGGGGGCTTGTCAGAGACCCAGTACTTC | TRBJ2-5 | NA | TRBD1 | TRBV18
CASRGQEYYGYTF | TGTGCCAGTAGGGGACAGGAGTACTATGGCTACACCTTC | TRBJ1-2 | NA | TRBD1 | TRBV19
CASSPGGTNYGYTF | TGCGCCAGCAGCCCCGGAGGCACTAACTATGGCTACACCTTC | TRBJ1-2 | NA | NA | TRBV5-1
CASSPVAGSNQPQHF | TGTGCCAGCTCACCCGTCGCGGGGAGCAATCAGCCCCAGCATTTT | TRBJ1-5 | once | NA | TRBV18
CASSPSLTVNIQYF | TGTGCCAGCAGCCCGTCCCTAACAGTAAACATTCAGTACTTC | TRBJ2-4 | NA | NA | TRBV11-2
CASSRGGVVDVGTEAFF | TGTGCCAGCAGTCGAGGGGGCGTGGTGGATGTGGGCACTGAAGCTTTCTTT | TRBJ1-1 | NA | TRBD1 | TRBV7-3
CASSFQGFNEQFF | TGCGCCAGCAGCTTTCAGGGCTTTAATGAGCAGTTCTTC | TRBJ2-1 | once | NA | TRBV5-1
CASSQDSWASGTRYNEQFF | TGTGCCAGCAGCCAAGATAGTTGGGCTAGCGGGACACGCTACAATGAGCAGTTCTTC | TRBJ2-1 | NA | TRBD2 | TRBV14
CASSGGEDEQFF | TGTGCCAGCAGCGGAGGTGAGGATGAGCAGTTCTTC | TRBJ2-1 | NA | NA | TRBV11-3
CASSSAGGRNEQFF | TGTGCCAGCAGCTCCGCGGGAGGGAGAAATGAGCAGTTCTTC | TRBJ2-1 | NA | TRBD2 | TRBV6-5
CASSWGRDSRQETQYF | TGTGCCAGCAGTTGGGGTCGGGACAGCCGGCAAGAGACCCAGTACTTC | TRBJ2-5 | NA | TRBD1 | TRBV28
CASSFLAGVYNEQFF | TGTGCCAGCAGCTTCTTGGCGGGAGTCTACAATGAGCAGTTCTTC | TRBJ2-1 | NA | TRBD2 | TRBV7-3
CASSLAGGNQPQHF | TGTGCCAGCAGCTTAGCGGGGGGGAATCAGCCCCAGCATTTT | TRBJ1-5 | NA | NA | TRBV7-9
CASSQQGQGTVSGANVLTF | TGCGCCAGCAGTCAACAGGGACAGGGGACTGTCTCCGGGGCCAACGTCCTGACTTTC | TRBJ2-6 | NA | TRBD1 | TRBV23-1
CASSQGTGLAFF | TGTGCCAGCAGCCAAGGAACAGGGTTAGCTTTCTTT | TRBJ1-1 | once | NA | TRBV3-1/TRBV3-2
CASSVRGSSPLHF | TGTGCCAGTAGTGTCAGGGGCAGTTCACCCCTCCACTTT | TRBJ1-6 | NA | NA | TRBV19
CASSLGQGVDQPQHF | TGTGCCAGCAGTTTAGGGCAGGGCGTCGATCAGCCCCAGCATTTT | TRBJ1-5 | once | NA | TRBV28
CASSPRGQGGTNTEAFF | TGCGCCAGCAGCCCCCGGGGACAGGGGGGAACGAACACTGAAGCTTTCTTT | TRBJ1-1 | once | TRBD1 | TRBV5-1
CASSLAGRGSIAEAFF | TGTGCCAGCAGCTTAGCCGGGAGAGGGAGTATCGCTGAAGCTTTCTTT | TRBJ1-1 | NA | NA | TRBV7-8
CASRQNSYNEQFF | TGTGCCAGTCGACAGAACTCCTACAATGAGCAGTTCTTC | TRBJ2-1 | NA | NA | TRBV19
CASSFGRGLEQYF | TGTGCCAGCAGTTTTGGCAGGGGGCTCGAGCAGTACTTC | TRBJ2-7 | NA | TRBD1 | TRBV27